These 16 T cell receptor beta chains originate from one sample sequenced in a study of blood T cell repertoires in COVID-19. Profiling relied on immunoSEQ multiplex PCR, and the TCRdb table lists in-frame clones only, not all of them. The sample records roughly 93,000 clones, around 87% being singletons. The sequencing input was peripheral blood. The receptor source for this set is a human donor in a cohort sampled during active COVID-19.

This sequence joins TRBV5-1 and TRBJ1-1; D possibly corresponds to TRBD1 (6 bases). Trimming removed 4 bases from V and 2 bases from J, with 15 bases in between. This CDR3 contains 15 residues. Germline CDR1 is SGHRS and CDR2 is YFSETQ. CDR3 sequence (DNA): TGCGCCAGCAGCCCTGGACAGCCTCATAACACTGAAGCTTTCTTT. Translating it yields CASSPGQPHNTEAFF.

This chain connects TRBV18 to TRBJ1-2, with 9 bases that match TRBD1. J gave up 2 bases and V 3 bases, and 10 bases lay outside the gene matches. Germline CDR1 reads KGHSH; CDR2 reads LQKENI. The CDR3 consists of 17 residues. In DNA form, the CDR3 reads TGTGCCAGCTCACCCTCTTCCGGGACAGGGTCAAACTATGGCTACACCTTC. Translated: CASSPSSGTGSNYGYTF. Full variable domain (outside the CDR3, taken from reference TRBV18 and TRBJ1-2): NAGVMQNPRHLVRRRGQEARLRCSPMKGHSHVYWYRQLPEEGLKFMVYLQKENIIDESGMPKERFSAEFPKEGPSILRIQQVVRGDSAAYFCASSPSSGTGSNYGYTFGSGTRLTVV.

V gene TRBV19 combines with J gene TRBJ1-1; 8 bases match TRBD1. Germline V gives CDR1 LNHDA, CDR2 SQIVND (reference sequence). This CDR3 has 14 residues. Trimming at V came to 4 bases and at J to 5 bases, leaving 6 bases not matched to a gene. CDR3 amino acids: CASSKGQVETEAFF. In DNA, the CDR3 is TGTGCCAGTAGTAAGGGACAGGTGGAAACTGAAGCTTTCTTT.

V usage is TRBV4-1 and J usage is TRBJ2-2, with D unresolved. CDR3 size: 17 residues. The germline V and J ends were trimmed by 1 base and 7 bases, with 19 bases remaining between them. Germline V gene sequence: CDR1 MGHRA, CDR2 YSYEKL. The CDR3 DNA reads TGCGCCAGCAGCCAAGTCGCGGCGCCGCCTCATAGCGGGGAGCTGTTTTTT. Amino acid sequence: CASSQVAAPPHSGELFF.

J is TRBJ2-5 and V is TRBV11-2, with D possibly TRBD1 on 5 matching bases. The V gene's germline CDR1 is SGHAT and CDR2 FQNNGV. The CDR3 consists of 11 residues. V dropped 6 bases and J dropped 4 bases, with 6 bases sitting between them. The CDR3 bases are TGTGCCAGCAGTCAGGGAGAGACCCAGTACTTC. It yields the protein CASSQGETQYF.

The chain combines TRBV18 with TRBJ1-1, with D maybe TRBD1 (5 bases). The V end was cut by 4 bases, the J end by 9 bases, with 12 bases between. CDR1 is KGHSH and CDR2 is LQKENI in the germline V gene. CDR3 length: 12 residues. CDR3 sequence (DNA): TGTGCCAGCTCACTACAGGAGGGGCAAGCTTTCTTT. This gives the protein CASSLQEGQAFF.

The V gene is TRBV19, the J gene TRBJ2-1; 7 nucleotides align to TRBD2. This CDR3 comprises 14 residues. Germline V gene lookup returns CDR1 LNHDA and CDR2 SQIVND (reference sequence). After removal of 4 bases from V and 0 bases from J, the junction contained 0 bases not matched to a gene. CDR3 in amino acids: CASSSGSSYNEQFF. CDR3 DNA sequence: TGTGCCAGTAGTAGCGGGAGCTCCTACAATGAGCAGTTCTTC.

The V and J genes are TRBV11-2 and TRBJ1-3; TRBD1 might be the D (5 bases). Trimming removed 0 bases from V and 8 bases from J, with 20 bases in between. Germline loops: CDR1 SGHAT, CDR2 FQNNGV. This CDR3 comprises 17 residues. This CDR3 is CASSLEGNSATRDTIYF. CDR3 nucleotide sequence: TGTGCCAGCAGCTTAGAGGGGAACAGCGCAACCAGGGACACCATATATTTT.

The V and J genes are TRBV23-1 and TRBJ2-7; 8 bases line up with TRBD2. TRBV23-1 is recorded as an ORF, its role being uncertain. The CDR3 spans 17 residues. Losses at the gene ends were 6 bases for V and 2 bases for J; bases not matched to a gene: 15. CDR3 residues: CASRPHYSSGQTYEQYF. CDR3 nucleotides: TGCGCCAGCAGACCCCATTATTCTAGCGGGCAGACCTACGAGCAGTACTTC.

The CDR3 DNA sequence: TGTGCCAGCAGCCAAGGACACCCTTTGGCAGGGGCGTACTATGAGCAGTTCTTC. It yields the protein CASSQGHPLAGAYYEQFF. This chain connects TRBV3-1 (or the pseudogene TRBV3-2) to TRBJ2-1; D is perhaps TRBD1 (6 bases). This CDR3 is built from 18 residues. Trimming cost V 1 base and J 8 bases, with 24 bases left between them. Germline V gene data show CDR1 as LGHDT and CDR2 as YNNKEL (reference sequence).

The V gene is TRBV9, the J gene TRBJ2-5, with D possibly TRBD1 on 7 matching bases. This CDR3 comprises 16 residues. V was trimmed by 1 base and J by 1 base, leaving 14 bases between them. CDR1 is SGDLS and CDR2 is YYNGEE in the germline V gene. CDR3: CASSVRQGGLQETQYF. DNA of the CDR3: TGTGCCAGCAGCGTACGGCAGGGGGGCCTCCAAGAGACCCAGTACTTC. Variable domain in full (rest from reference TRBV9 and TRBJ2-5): DSGVTQTPKHLITATGQRVTLRCSPRSGDLSVYWYQQSLDQGLQFLIQYYNGEERAKGNILERFSAQQFPDLHSELNLSSLELGDSALYFCASSVRQGGLQETQYFGPGTRLLVL.

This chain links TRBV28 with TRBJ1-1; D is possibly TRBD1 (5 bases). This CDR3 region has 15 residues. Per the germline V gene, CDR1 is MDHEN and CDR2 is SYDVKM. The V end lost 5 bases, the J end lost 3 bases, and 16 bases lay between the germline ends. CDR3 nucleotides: TGTGCCAGCAGTCCTCGGACACCGAGCTACACTGAAGCTTTCTTT. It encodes CASSPRTPSYTEAFF. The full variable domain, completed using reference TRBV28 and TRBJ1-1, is DVKVTQSSRYLVKRTGEKVFLECVQDMDHENMFWYRQDPGLGLRLIYFSYDVKMKEKGDIPEGYSVSREKKERFSLILESASTNQTSMYLCASSPRTPSYTEAFFGQGTRLTVV.

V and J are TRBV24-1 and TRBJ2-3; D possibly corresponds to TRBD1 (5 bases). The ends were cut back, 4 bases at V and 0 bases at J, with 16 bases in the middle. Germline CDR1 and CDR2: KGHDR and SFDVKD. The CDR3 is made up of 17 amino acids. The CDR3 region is CATSERPTAYSTDTQYF. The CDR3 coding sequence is TGTGCCACCAGTGAACGACCGACAGCCTATAGCACAGATACGCAGTATTTT.

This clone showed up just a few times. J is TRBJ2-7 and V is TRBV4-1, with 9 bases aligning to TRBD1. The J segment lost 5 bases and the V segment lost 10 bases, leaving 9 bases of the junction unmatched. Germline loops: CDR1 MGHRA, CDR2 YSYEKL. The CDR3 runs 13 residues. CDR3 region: CATSGTGLNEQYF. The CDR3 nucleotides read TGCGCCACCTCCGGGACAGGGCTGAACGAGCAGTACTTC.

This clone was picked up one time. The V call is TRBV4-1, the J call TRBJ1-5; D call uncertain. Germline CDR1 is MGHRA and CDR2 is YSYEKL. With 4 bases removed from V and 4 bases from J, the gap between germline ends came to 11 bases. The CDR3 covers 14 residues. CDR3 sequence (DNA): TGCGCCAGCAGCCCAATAGACGGGAATCAGCCCCAGCATTTT. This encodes CASSPIDGNQPQHF.

CDR3: CASSRKTGRVNYGYTF. The CDR3 coding sequence is TGTGCCAGCAGCCGCAAAACAGGGAGGGTAAACTATGGCTACACCTTC. The chain combines TRBV28 with TRBJ1-2, with a weak D call TRBD1 (6 bases). Germline lookup yields CDR1 MDHEN and CDR2 SYDVKM. Trimming removed 6 bases from V and 2 bases from J, with 19 bases in between. The CDR3 is made up of 16 amino acids.